A single sample gave rise to the 2 T cell receptor beta chains below, sequenced in a study of regulatory T cells in long-lasting Graves disease. Building the TCR beta libraries relied on iRepertoire HTBI primers, and CDR3 regions underwent Arm-PCR. TCRdb redid the calling of the multiplex PCR reads with MiXCR, one entry per CDR3 protein. The profile shows about 450,000 distinct CDR3 sequences, around 24% of them singletons. Specified time point: persistent/refractory GD, antithyroid drugs over 5 years with positive TRAb. RNA extracted from PBMCs served as the sequencing template. Sequencing was performed on peripheral blood mononuclear cells (PBMCs), taken when the disease was refractory, from a patient treated with antithyroid drugs. The receptors originated from a female donor with Graves disease.

The V and J genes are TRBV25-1 and TRBJ1-5, with 10 bases fitting TRBD1. Trimming took 0 bases from V and 3 from J; bases not matched to a gene: 11. Germline V CDR1 and CDR2: MGHDK, SYGVNS. This CDR3 has 19 amino acids. CDR3 sequence (DNA): TGTGCCAGCAGTGAATATTTTCGGACAGGGGGTGACATCAATCAGCCCCAGCATTTT. Amino acid sequence: CASSEYFRTGGDINQPQHF.

About this clonotype: A read error may explain this, as a much larger clone is one base away. The chain uses TRBV15 and TRBJ2-7; TRBD2 aligns across 8 bases. This CDR3 contains 15 residues. Germline V gene data show CDR1 as LNHNV and CDR2 as YYDKDF (reference sequence). CDR3 in DNA: TGTGCCACCAGCAGAGATACTAGCGGAACCTACGAGCAGCACTTC. Residues: CATSRDTSGTYEQHF.